A selection of T cell receptor beta chains follows, all from one sample in a study of post-analysis software for immune sequencing data. One entry per CDR3 protein, called by TCRdb with MiXCR from the PCR reads. The data hold about 680,000 distinct CDR3 sequences, with approximately 60% observed a single time. Sample: blood. Receptors were obtained from a girl aged 2 to 9 with multiple sclerosis. The CDR3 runs from the conserved cysteine through the conserved F or W.

V gene: TRBV7-2
J gene: TRBJ2-7
CDR3 length: 13
CDR3 protein: CASSSTSHYEQYF

V gene: TRBV12-3/TRBV12-4
J gene: TRBJ1-2
CDR3 length: 14
CDR3 protein: CASSLVGTPYGYTF

V gene: TRBV7-2
J gene: TRBJ2-3
CDR3 length: 17
CDR3 protein: CASSPRRGARSTGTQYF

V gene: TRBV6-5
J gene: TRBJ1-1
CDR3 length: 14
CDR3 protein: CASSYSRPGGEAFF

V gene: TRBV6-8
J gene: TRBJ2-1
CDR3 length: 17
CDR3 protein: CASSYSIAGSSYNEQFF

V gene: TRBV11-2
J gene: -
CDR3 length: 10
CDR3 protein: CASSYHEQYF

V gene: TRBV15
J gene: TRBJ2-1
CDR3 length: 16
CDR3 protein: CATTPDGGQDYNEQFF

V gene: TRBV7-4
J gene: TRBJ2-7
CDR3 length: 16
CDR3 protein: CASSLVCQFSSYEQYF

V gene: TRBV18
J gene: TRBJ2-1
CDR3 length: 14
CDR3 protein: CASSPGGGANEQFF

V gene: TRBV5-1
J gene: TRBJ2-1
CDR3 length: 15
CDR3 protein: CASSLEGQGLHEQFF

V gene: TRBV5-1
J gene: TRBJ2-5
CDR3 length: 17
CDR3 protein: CASSLAVAGDGQETQYF